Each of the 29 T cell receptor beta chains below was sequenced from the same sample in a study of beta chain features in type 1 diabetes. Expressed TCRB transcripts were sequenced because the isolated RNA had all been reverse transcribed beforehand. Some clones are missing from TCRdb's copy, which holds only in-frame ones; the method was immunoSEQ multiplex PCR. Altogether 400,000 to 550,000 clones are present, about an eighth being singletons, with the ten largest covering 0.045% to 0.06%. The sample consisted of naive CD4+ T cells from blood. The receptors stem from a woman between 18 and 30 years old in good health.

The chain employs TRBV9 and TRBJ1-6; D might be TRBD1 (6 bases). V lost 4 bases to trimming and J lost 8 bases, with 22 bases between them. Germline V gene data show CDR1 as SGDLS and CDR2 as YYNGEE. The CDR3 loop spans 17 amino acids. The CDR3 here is CASSSRPPGGGHSPLHF. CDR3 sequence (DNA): TGTGCCAGCAGCTCCCGTCCACCCGGAGGGGGTCATTCACCCCTCCACTTT.

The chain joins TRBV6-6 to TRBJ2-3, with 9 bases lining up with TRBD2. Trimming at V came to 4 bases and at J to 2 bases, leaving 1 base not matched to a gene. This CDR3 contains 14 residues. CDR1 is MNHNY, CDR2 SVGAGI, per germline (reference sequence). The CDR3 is CASSSSGTTDTQYF. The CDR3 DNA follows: TGTGCCAGCAGTTCTAGCGGGACCACAGATACGCAGTATTTT.

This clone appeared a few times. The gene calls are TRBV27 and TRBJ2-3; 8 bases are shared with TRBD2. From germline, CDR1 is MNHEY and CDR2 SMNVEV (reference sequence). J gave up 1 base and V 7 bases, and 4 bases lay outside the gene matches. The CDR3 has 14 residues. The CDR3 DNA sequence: TGTGCCAGCATCAGAGCGGGGGGCACAGATACGCAGTATTTT. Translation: CASIRAGGTDTQYF.

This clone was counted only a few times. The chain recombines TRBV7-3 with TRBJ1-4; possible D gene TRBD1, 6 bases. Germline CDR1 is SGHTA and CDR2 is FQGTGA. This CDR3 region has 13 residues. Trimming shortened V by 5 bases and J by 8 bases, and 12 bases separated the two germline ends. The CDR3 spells CASSPGHLEKLFF. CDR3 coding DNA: TGTGCCAGCAGCCCGGGACATTTGGAAAAACTGTTTTTT.

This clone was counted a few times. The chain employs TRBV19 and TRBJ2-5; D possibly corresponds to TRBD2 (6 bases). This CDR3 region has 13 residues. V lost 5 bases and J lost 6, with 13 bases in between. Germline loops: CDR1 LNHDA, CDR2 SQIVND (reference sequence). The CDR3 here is CASSPGTRKTQYF. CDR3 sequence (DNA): TGTGCCAGTAGTCCAGGGACTCGTAAGACCCAGTACTTC.

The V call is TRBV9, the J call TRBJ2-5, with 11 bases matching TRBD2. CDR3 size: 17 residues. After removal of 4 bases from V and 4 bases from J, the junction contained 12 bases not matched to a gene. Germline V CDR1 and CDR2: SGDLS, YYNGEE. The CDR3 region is CASSRGLAGGSRETQYF. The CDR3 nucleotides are TGTGCCAGCAGCCGAGGACTAGCGGGTGGTTCTCGAGAGACCCAGTACTTC.

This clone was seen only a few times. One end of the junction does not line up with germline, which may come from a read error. CDR3: CASSLAGSEDF. CDR3 bases: TGTGCCAGCAGCTTAGCGGGGTCCGAAGATTTT. The chain combines TRBV7-9 with TRBJ1-3; D not certain. This CDR3 comprises 11 residues. Germline values: CDR1 SEHNR, CDR2 FQNEAQ (reference sequence).

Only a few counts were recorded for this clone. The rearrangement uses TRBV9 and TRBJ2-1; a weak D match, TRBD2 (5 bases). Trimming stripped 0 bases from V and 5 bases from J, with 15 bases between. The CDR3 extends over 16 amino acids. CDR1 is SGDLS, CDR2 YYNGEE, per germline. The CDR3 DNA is TGTGCCAGCAGCGTAGCGATCGGTGAGGGCAACAATGAGCAGTTCTTC. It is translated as CASSVAIGEGNNEQFF.

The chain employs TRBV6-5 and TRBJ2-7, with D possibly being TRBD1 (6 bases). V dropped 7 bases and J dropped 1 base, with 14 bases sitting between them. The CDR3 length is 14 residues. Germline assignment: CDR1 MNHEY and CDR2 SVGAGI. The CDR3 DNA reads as TGTGCCAGCAAGCCAGACAGGAGATCCTACGAGCAGTACGTC. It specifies CASKPDRRSYEQYV.

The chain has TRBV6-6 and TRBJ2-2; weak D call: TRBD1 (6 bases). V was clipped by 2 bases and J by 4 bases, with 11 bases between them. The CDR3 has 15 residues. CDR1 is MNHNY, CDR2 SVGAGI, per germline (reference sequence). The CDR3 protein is CASSYGQGRTGELFF. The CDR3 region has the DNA TGTGCCAGCAGTTACGGGCAGGGGCGCACCGGGGAGCTGTTTTTT.

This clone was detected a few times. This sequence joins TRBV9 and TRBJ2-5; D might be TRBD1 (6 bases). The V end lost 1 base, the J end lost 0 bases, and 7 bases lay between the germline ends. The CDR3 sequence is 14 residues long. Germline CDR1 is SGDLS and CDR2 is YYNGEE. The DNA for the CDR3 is TGTGCCAGCAGCGTAAGGGGGTACCAAGAGACCCAGTACTTC. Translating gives CASSVRGYQETQYF.

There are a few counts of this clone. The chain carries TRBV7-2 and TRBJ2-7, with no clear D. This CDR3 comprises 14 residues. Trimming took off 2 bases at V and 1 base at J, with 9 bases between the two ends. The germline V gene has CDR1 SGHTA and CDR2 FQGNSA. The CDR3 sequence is CASSLFAGSYEQYV. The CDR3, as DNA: TGTGCCAGCAGCTTATTCGCAGGATCCTACGAGCAGTACGTC.

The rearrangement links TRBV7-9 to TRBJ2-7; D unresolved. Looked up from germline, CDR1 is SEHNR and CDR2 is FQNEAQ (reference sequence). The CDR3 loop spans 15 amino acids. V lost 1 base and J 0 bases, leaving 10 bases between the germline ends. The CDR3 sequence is CASSLGASLSYEQYF. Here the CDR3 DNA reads TGTGCCAGCAGCTTAGGGGCCAGCCTCTCCTACGAGCAGTACTTC.

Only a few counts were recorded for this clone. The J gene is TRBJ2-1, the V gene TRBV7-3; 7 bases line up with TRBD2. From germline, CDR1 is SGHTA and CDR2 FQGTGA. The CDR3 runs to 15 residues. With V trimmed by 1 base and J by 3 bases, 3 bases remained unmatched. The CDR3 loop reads CASSLMGGNYNEQFF. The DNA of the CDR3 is TGTGCCAGCAGCTTAATGGGGGGGAACTACAATGAGCAGTTCTTC.

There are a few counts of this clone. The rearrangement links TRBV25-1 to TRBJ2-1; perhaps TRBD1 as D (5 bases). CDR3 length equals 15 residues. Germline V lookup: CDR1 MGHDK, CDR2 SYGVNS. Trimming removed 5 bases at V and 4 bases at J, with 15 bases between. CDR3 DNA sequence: TGTGCCAGCAGTCCTCTTCTTGGACAATACAATGAGCAGTTCTTC. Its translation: CASSPLLGQYNEQFF.

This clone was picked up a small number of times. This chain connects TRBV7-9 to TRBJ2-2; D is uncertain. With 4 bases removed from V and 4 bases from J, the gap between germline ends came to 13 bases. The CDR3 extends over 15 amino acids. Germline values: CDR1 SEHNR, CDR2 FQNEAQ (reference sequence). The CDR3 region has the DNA TGTGCCAGCAGCTCCCTTCCCCGAGGCACCGGGGAGCTGTTTTTT. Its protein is CASSSLPRGTGELFF.

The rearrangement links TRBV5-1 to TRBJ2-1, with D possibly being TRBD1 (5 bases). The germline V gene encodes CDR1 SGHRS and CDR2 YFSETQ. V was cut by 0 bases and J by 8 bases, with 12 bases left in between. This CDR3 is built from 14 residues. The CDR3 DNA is TGCGCCAGCAGCTTGGGATCAGGGTCCCATGAGCAGTTCTTC. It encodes CASSLGSGSHEQFF. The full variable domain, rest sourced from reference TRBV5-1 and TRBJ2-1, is KAGVTQTPRYLIKTRGQQVTLSCSPISGHRSVSWYQQTPGQGLQFLFEYFSETQRNKGNFPGRFSGRQFSNSRSEMNVSTLELGDSALYLCASSLGSGSHEQFFGPGTRLTVL.

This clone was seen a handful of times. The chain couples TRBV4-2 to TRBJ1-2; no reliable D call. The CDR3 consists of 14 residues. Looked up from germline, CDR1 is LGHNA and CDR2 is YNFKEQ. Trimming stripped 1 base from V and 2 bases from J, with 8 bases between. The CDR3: CASSQAHRNYGYTF. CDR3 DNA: TGTGCCAGCAGCCAAGCTCACAGAAACTATGGCTACACCTTC.

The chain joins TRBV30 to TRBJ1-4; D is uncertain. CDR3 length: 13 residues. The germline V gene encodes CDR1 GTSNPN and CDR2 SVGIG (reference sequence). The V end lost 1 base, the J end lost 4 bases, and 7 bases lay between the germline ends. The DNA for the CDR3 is TGTGCCTGGAGTGCCCAAATTAATGAAAAACTGTTTTTT. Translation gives CAWSAQINEKLFF.

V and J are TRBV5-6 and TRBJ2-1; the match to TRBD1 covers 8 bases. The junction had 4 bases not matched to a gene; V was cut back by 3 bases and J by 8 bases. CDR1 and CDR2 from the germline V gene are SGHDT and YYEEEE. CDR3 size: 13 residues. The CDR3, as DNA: TGTGCCAGCAGCTCGGACAGGGCAGATGAGCAGTTCTTC. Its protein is CASSSDRADEQFF.

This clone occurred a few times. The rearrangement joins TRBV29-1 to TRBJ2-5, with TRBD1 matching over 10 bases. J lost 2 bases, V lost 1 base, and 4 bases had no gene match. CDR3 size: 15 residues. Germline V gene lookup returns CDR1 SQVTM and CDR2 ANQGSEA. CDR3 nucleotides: TGCAGCGTTGAAGGGAGGACAGGGGGGCAAGAGACCCAGTACTTC. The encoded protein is CSVEGRTGGQETQYF.

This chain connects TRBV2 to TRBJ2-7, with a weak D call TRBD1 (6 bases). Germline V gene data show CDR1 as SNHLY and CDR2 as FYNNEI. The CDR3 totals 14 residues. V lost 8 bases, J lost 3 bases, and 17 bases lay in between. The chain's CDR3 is CASGKGVGDYEQYF. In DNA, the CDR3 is TGTGCCAGCGGGAAGGGGGTCGGAGACTACGAGCAGTACTTC.

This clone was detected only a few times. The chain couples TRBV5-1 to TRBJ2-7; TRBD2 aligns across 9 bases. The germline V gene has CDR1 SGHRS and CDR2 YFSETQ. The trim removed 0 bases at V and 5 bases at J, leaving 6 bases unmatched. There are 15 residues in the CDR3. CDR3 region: CASSLGLAGDHEQYF. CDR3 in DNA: TGCGCCAGCAGCTTGGGATTAGCGGGAGACCACGAGCAGTACTTC. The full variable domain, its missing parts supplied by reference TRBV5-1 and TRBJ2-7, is KAGVTQTPRYLIKTRGQQVTLSCSPISGHRSVSWYQQTPGQGLQFLFEYFSETQRNKGNFPGRFSGRQFSNSRSEMNVSTLELGDSALYLCASSLGLAGDHEQYFGPGTRLTVT.

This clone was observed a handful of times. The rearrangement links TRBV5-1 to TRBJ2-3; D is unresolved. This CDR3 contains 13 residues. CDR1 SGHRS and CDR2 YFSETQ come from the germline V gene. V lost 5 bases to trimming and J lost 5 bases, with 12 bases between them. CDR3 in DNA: TGCGCCAGCAGGCCTAGTGGAAGAGATACGCAGTATTTT. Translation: CASRPSGRDTQYF.

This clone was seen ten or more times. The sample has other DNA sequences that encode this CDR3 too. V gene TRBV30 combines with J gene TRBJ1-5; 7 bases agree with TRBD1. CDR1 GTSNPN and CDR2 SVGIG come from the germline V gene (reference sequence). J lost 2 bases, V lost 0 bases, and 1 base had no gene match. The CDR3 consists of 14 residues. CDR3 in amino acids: CAWSVGQGNQPQHF. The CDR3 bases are TGTGCCTGGAGTGTAGGACAGGGCAATCAGCCCCAGCATTTT.

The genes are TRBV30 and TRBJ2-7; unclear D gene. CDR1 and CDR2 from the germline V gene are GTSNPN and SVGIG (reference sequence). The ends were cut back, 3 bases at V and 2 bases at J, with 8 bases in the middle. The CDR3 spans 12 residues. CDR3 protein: CAWRDFTYEQYF. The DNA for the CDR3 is TGTGCCTGGAGAGACTTCACCTACGAGCAGTACTTC. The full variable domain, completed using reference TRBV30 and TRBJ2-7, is SQTIHQWPATLVQPVGSPLSLECTVEGTSNPNLYWYRQAAGRGLQLLFYSVGIGQISSEVPQNLSASRPQDRQFILSSKKLLLSDSGFYLCAWRDFTYEQYFGPGTRLTVT.

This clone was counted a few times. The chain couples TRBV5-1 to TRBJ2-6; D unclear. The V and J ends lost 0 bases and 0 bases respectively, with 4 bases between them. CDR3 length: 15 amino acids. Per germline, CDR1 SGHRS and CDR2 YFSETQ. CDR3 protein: CASSLDVSGANVLTF. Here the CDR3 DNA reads TGCGCCAGCAGCTTGGATGTCTCTGGGGCCAACGTCCTGACTTTC.

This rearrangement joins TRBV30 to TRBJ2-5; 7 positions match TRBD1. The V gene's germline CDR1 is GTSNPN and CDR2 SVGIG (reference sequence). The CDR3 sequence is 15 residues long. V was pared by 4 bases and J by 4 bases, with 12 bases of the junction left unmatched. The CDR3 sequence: CAWNWGQSSGETQYF. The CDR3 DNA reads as TGTGCCTGGAACTGGGGACAGAGTTCTGGAGAGACCCAGTACTTC.

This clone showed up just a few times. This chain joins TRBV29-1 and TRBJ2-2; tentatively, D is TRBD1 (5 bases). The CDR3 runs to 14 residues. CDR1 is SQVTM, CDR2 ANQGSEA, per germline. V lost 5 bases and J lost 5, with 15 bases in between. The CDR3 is CSVLIRGKTGELFF. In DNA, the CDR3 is TGCAGCGTTCTGATTAGGGGTAAAACCGGGGAGCTGTTTTTT.